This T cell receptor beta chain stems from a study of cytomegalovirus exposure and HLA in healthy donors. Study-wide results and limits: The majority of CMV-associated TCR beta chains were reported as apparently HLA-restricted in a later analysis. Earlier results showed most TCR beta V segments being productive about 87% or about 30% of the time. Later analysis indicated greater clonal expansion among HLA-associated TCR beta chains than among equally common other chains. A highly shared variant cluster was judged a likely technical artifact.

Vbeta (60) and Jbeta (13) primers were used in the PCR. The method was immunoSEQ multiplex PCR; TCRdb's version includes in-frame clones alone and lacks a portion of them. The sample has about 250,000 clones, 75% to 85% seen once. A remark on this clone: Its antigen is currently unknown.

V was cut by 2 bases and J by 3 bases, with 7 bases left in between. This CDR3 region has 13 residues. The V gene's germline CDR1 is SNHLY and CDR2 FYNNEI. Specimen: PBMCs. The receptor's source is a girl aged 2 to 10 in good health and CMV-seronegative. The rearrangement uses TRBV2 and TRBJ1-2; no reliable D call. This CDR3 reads CASSENGDYGYTF. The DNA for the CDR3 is TGTGCCAGCAGTGAAAACGGAGACTATGGCTACACCTTC.